This TCR beta chain was sequenced for a study of blood T cell repertoires in COVID-19. Authors' analysis steps: Amplification with reference gene primers provided the estimates of nucleated cell counts. Using immunoSEQ multiplex PCR, the repertoire was profiled, and TCRdb retains in-frame clones only, with some absent. V and J calls and clone size come straight from that table; D and trimming were deduced from the DNA. The sample carries 100,000 or so clones, 75% to 85% recorded once. CDR3 size: 13 residues. Germline lookup yields CDR1 SQVTM and CDR2 ANQGSEA. V dropped 7 bases and J dropped 2 bases, with 14 bases sitting between them.

The clonotype was recovered from a human donor in a cohort sampled during active COVID-19. V and J are TRBV29-1 and TRBJ1-1; D is ambiguous. Sample: peripheral blood. DNA of the CDR3: TGCAGCGGTAAACAGATGTACAACACTGAAGCTTTCTTT. Translating gives CSGKQMYNTEAFF.